This T cell receptor beta chain was recovered during a study of shared clonotypes between healthy human individuals. Study results and caveats: The sole specimen, blood, was sampled, and tissue repertoires likely differ. It was expected that sequencing depth would affect clonotype sharing among donors.

Germline trimming cut 3 bases from V and 7 bases from J; bases unmatched to any gene: 4. Germline CDR1 and CDR2: MNHNS and SASEGT. The CDR3 is made up of 13 amino acids. Participating donors were healthy, HIV-negative adults free of recent acute infections or vaccinations. With regard to this clone: Antigen specificity is unknown.

Deep level was the assay's run setting. Clones were sequenced by immunoSEQ multiplex PCR, and TCRdb holds only the in-frame ones, with some missing. This sample has about 320,000 clones, with roughly 84% found just once. The source is a man aged 18-30 years in good health. V and J are TRBV6-1 and TRBJ1-2, with 8 bases fitting TRBD1. The material sequenced was memory CD8+ T cells sorted from blood. Subset given: CD45RO+ cells pooled with CCR7-negative TemRA cells. The CDR3 reads CASSETGAGGYTF. The CDR3 nucleotides are TGTGCCAGCAGTGAGACAGGGGCTGGTGGCTACACCTTC.